This T cell receptor (beta chain) is from a study of T cell repertoires in aging, cancer and after chemotherapy. Study overall: Paired samples before and after chemotherapy came from chronic lymphocytic leukemia patients on fludarabine- or bendamustine-based regimens. General study findings and limits: Rebound thymic output was suggested by rising median generation probability during chemotherapy in each cancer cohort.

Rearranged V-D-J TRB sequences were amplified with a mixed TRB-A/B primer pool. In TCRdb, the multiplex PCR reads were re-called with MiXCR into one record per CDR3 protein. Of some 6,100 distinct CDR3 sequences listed, under 40% are singletons. Note on this clonotype: What it recognizes is unknown.

TCR beta rearrangements were amplified from peripheral blood genomic DNA. J gave up 0 bases and V 6 bases, and 10 bases lay outside the gene matches. The germline gives CDR1 MNHNS, CDR2 SASEGT. The CDR3 consists of 16 residues. The chain employs TRBV6-1 and TRBJ2-7; 8 nucleotides line up with TRBD2. Sequencing input: blood. This TCR came from a human donor with a blood cancer. The CDR3 here is CASRLATSASSYEQYF. CDR3 sequence (DNA): TGTGCCAGCAGACTCGCGACTAGCGCAAGCTCCTACGAGCAGTACTTC.